The 14 T cell receptor beta chains below all came from one sample that was sequenced in a study of regulatory T cells in long-lasting Graves disease (dated by TCRdb to 2020 to 2023). Library construction relied on multiplex PCR. Sequencing was carried out with an Illumina HiSeq 4000. TCR beta libraries were built with iRepertoire HTBI primers and Arm-PCR amplification of CDR3 regions. The public reads were reprocessed in TCRdb via fastp at Q25 and MiXCR, keeping in-frame beta chains. Each record represents a unique CDR3 protein, reported with the most common genes and DNA among its rows. The sample includes fewer than 350,000 distinct CDR3 sequences, with over 15% observed a single time. Less than 45% of the sample goes to the ten largest clones. The time point label on this specimen signifies: newly diagnosed GD, antithyroid drugs for less than 3 months. For both TCR sequencing and RNA sequencing, RNA was extracted from PBMCs using TRIzol.

Sequencing used peripheral blood mononuclear cells (PBMCs), obtained at new diagnosis, from a patient treated with antithyroid drugs. These receptors originate from a female donor with Graves disease.

This clonotype has ten or more counts. The V and J genes are TRBV19 and TRBJ2-2; a weak D match, TRBD2 (5 bases). Germline CDR1 and CDR2: LNHDA and SQIVND (reference sequence). The V end lost 5 bases, the J end lost 3 bases, and 13 bases lay between the germline ends. CDR3 size: 15 residues. CDR3 DNA: TGTGCCAGTAGTTCCAGGACTGTATACACCGGGGAGCTGTTTTTT. The encoded protein is CASSSRTVYTGELFF.

V usage is TRBV27 and J usage is TRBJ2-1, with 10 bases lining up with TRBD2. V shed 5 bases and J 0 bases; nucleotides not matched to a gene: 19. The CDR3 contains 21 residues. Germline loops: CDR1 MNHEY, CDR2 SMNVEV (reference sequence). The CDR3 region has the DNA TGTGCCAGCAGTCCCAGCTCTGCGGGACTAGCGCCACCACCCTCCTACAATGAGCAGTTCTTC. Residues: CASSPSSAGLAPPPSYNEQFF.

This chain links TRBV29-1 with TRBJ2-1, with a weak D call TRBD2 (6 bases). CDR1 and CDR2 (germline): SQVTM, ANQGSEA. V lost 8 bases, J lost 5 bases, and 19 bases lay in between. The CDR3 contains 14 residues. Here the CDR3 reads CSFGEDPGDNEQFF. In DNA, the CDR3 is TGCAGCTTTGGGGAGGACCCTGGGGACAATGAGCAGTTCTTC.

V is TRBV20-1 and J is TRBJ2-1; TRBD2 matches at 10 bases. There are 14 residues in the CDR3. V lost 1 base and J lost 8; bases outside the gene matches: 5. Germline-derived CDR1 and CDR2 are DFQATT and SNEGSKA (reference sequence). CDR3 bases: TGCAGTGCTAGAGGCCTAGCGGGAGTCTATGAGCAGTTCTTC. It encodes CSARGLAGVYEQFF.

The V and J genes are TRBV28 and TRBJ2-3; 7 bases align to TRBD1. Germline CDR1 is MDHEN and CDR2 is SYDVKM. Trimming at V came to 3 bases and at J to 2 bases, leaving 14 bases not matched to a gene. The CDR3 sequence is 18 residues long. Here the CDR3 reads CASSFTPAGQAPTDTQYF. The CDR3 DNA is TGTGCCAGCAGTTTCACGCCGGCTGGACAGGCGCCCACAGATACGCAGTATTTT.

In its sample, this clonotype was seen a few times. The rearrangement joins TRBV19 to TRBJ1-3, with D tentatively TRBD1 (6 bases). V was cut by 7 bases and J by 4 bases, with 14 bases left in between. Germline V CDR1 and CDR2: LNHDA, SQIVND (reference sequence). The CDR3 extends over 14 amino acids. The CDR3 DNA reads TGTGCCAGTAATAAGGGGGAGTCCGGAAACACCATATATTTT. Translating it yields CASNKGESGNTIYF.

In this sample, this clonotype turned up many times. The chain couples TRBV7-9 to TRBJ1-6, with a possible D match to TRBD1 (5 bases). Germline-derived CDR1 and CDR2 are SEHNR and FQNEAQ (reference sequence). There are 13 residues in the CDR3. V gave up 7 bases and J gave up 6 bases, with 10 bases separating them. CDR3 region: CASTMGGNSPLHF. CDR3 bases: TGTGCCAGCACTATGGGGGGTAATTCACCCCTCCACTTT.

The V and J genes are TRBV5-1 and TRBJ2-7; the D is unclear. V lost 5 bases and J 2 bases, leaving 14 bases between the germline ends. This CDR3 region has 14 residues. Germline assignment: CDR1 SGHRS and CDR2 YFSETQ. The DNA of the CDR3 is TGCGCCAGCAGGCAGCCTCAGGCCCCCTACGAGCAGTACTTC. Encoded protein: CASRQPQAPYEQYF.

The CDR3 protein is CATSMLTGSKETQYF. The DNA for the CDR3 is TGTGCCACCAGCATGCTGACAGGGAGTAAAGAGACCCAGTACTTC. The V call is TRBV15, the J call TRBJ2-5, with 7 bases identical to TRBD1. This CDR3 region has 15 residues. The ends lost 4 bases at V and 3 bases at J; junction bases unmatched: 8. CDR1 LNHNV and CDR2 YYDKDF come from the germline V gene (reference sequence).

This clonotype was seen many times. This chain joins TRBV15 and TRBJ2-4, with D possibly being TRBD2 (7 bases). Germline V CDR1 and CDR2: LNHNV, YYDKDF (reference sequence). V dropped 3 bases and J dropped 0 bases, with 15 bases sitting between them. This CDR3 has 17 amino acids. This CDR3 reads CATSSGEGGVAKNIQYF. The CDR3 nucleotides are TGTGCCACCAGCAGCGGGGAAGGGGGGGTAGCCAAAAACATTCAGTACTTC.

V and J are TRBV6-1 and TRBJ1-5, with unresolved D. This CDR3 is built from 15 residues. In germline, CDR1 is MNHNS, CDR2 SASEGT. Trimming took off 7 bases at V and 0 bases at J, with 13 bases between the two ends. CDR3 protein: CASNRGRDSNQPQHF. The CDR3 bases are TGTGCCAGCAACCGAGGGCGGGATAGCAATCAGCCCCAGCATTTT.

The sample holds many counts of this clonotype. The chain uses TRBV20-1 and TRBJ2-3; maybe TRBD2 (6 bases). The length of the CDR3 is 12 residues. Trimming removed 6 bases from V and 5 bases from J, with 12 bases in between. CDR1 and CDR2 (germline): DFQATT, SNEGSKA (reference sequence). In nucleotides, the CDR3 is TGCAGTGCCACCTGGGGGGAAGATACGCAGTATTTT. Protein product: CSATWGEDTQYF.

This clonotype was detected ten times or more. This sequence joins TRBV11-2 and TRBJ2-7, with D perhaps matching TRBD1 or TRBD2 (5 bases each). The CDR3 is 13 residues long. The V and J ends lost 2 bases and 6 bases respectively, with 11 bases between them. The germline V gene encodes CDR1 SGHAT and CDR2 FQNNGV. The CDR3 reads CASSLSGTGEQYF. The CDR3 DNA reads as TGTGCCAGCAGCTTATCCGGGACGGGCGAGCAGTACTTC. The full variable domain, completed using reference TRBV11-2 and TRBJ2-7, is EAGVAQSPRYKIIEKRQSVAFWCNPISGHATLYWYQQILGQGPKLLIQFQNNGVVDDSQLPKDRFSAERLKGVDSTLKIQPAKLEDSAVYLCASSLSGTGEQYFGPGTRLTVT.

Points on this clonotype: A far larger clone is only one base removed, so a read error is likely. Likely a read error: the CDR3 ends without its conserved phenylalanine or tryptophan. The chain links TRBV6-2 or TRBV6-3 to TRBJ2-7; a weak D match, TRBD2 (8 bases). The V and J ends lost 6 bases and 0 bases respectively, with 24 bases between them. In germline, CDR1 is MNHEY, CDR2 SVGEGT. The CDR3 sequence is 18 residues long. As DNA, the CDR3 is TGTGCCAGCAGCCCCTTGGGACTAGGGGGCCGCAGCTCCTACGAGCAGTACCTC. Translation gives CASSPLGLGGRSSYEQYL.